This TCR beta chain was recorded in a study of T-cell memory formation after mild COVID-19. For the study at large: Clusters of TCRs were largely donor specific. Study-level points and caveats: Mainly in CM and EM were contracting CD4+ clones; CD8+ were in EMRA.

Remarks on this clonotype: Its specificity is not known.

TCRdb itself ran the 5' RACE reads through MiXCR, one entry per CDR3 protein. The data hold approximately 580,000 distinct CDR3 sequences, with roughly 20% observed a single time. CDR3 length equals 17 residues. Losses at the gene ends were 5 bases for V and 2 bases for J; bases not matched to a gene: 13. Germline V gene sequence: CDR1 LGHNA, CDR2 YSLEER. Sample: PBMCs or a T cell subset sorted from them (not recorded which). This receptor was identified in an adult woman who had mild COVID-19 (a few samples of this study predate the infection). Cell type and time point are not known. This rearrangement joins TRBV4-3 to TRBJ2-3, with 7 bases identical to TRBD2. CDR3 nucleotide sequence: TGCGCCAGCAGCGCGACGGGGAGGGCCGATATCACAGATACGCAGTATTTT. Amino acids: CASSATGRADITDTQYF.